This entry lists 21 T cell receptor beta chains sequenced from one sample in a study of identical twins. TCRdb independently ran MiXCR on the 5' RACE reads; one entry per CDR3 protein. This sample carries about 790,000 distinct CDR3 sequences, approximately 18% of them seen once, and the ten largest clones take 13%. These same records also appear under a second study, on T cells expressing NK-cell markers.

The sequenced material came from PBMCs. The receptor set was obtained from a woman aged 18-29 years in good health.

This clonotype was observed a handful of times. The gene calls are TRBV12-3 or TRBV12-4 and TRBJ1-4; no clear D gene. The CDR3 length is 14 residues. The V end lost 2 bases, the J end lost 5 bases, and 9 bases lay between the germline ends. CDR3 region: CASSLRRFNEKLFF. CDR3 in DNA: TGTGCCAGCAGTTTAAGACGGTTCAATGAAAAACTGTTTTTT.

This clonotype was seen a few times. The chain recombines TRBV7-6 with TRBJ2-7, with a possible D match to TRBD2 (6 bases). The CDR3 is made up of 15 amino acids. Germline V gives CDR1 SGHVS, CDR2 FNYEAQ. Trimming shortened V by 1 base and J by 4 bases, and 14 bases separated the two germline ends. The CDR3 coding sequence is TGTGCCAGCAGCTTAGAGTCGGGGGTGGGATACGAGCAGTACTTC. It encodes CASSLESGVGYEQYF.

This clonotype was seen more than once but under ten times. The gene calls are TRBV30 and TRBJ2-3, with TRBD2 identical over 12 bases. This CDR3 is built from 16 residues. Unmatched junction bases numbered 10, after V lost 3 bases and J lost 6 bases. In germline, CDR1 is GTSNPN, CDR2 SVGIG (reference sequence). Here the CDR3 reads CAWSPSWTSGMDTQYF. Written as DNA, the CDR3 is TGTGCCTGGAGCCCTAGCTGGACTAGCGGGATGGATACGCAGTATTTT.

The chain carries TRBV20-1 and TRBJ2-6; D is unresolved. This CDR3 has 16 residues. Germline V gene lookup returns CDR1 DFQATT and CDR2 SNEGSKA (reference sequence). V was clipped by 6 bases and J by 0 bases, with 15 bases between them. The CDR3 coding sequence is TGCAGTGCCCCGGTCGCCCGGTTCTCTGGGGCCAACGTCCTGACTTTC. Translation gives CSAPVARFSGANVLTF.

In DNA, the CDR3 is TGCGCCAGCAGCTTGGGTCAGGGTAGCTCTTGGAACACTGAAGCTTTCTTT. It translates to CASSLGQGSSWNTEAFF. This sequence joins TRBV5-1 and TRBJ1-1, with D possibly TRBD1 on 5 matching bases. This CDR3 contains 17 residues. Trimming removed 0 bases from V and 1 base from J, with 16 bases in between. Germline-derived CDR1 and CDR2 are SGHRS and YFSETQ.

In its sample, this clonotype was seen a few times. This chain links TRBV6-1 with TRBJ2-1; D not resolved. There are 13 residues in the CDR3. The V gene's germline CDR1 is MNHNS and CDR2 SASEGT. V lost 1 base to trimming and J lost 13 bases, with 14 bases between them. The CDR3 coding sequence is TGTGCCAGCAGTGAAGGGGCTGGGGTAGCCCAGTTCTTC. Protein product: CASSEGAGVAQFF.

The V call is TRBV3-1, the J call TRBJ1-6; D is unresolved. The CDR3 runs 14 residues. CDR1 LGHDT and CDR2 YNNKEL come from the germline V gene (reference sequence). Trimming removed 3 bases at V and 7 bases at J, with 10 bases between. CDR3 in DNA: TGTGCCAGCAGCCAGGGCTTTCCAAATTCACCCCTCCACTTT. This codes for CASSQGFPNSPLHF.

The V call is TRBV7-2, the J call TRBJ2-3; D is undetermined. CDR3 length: 14 residues. CDR1 SGHTA and CDR2 FQGNSA come from the germline V gene. Deletions cut 4 bases from V and 4 bases from J, with 12 bases between. Here the CDR3 reads CASSSLGNSDTQYF. CDR3 DNA: TGTGCCAGCAGCTCGTTAGGGAACTCAGATACGCAGTATTTT.

This clonotype came up a few times. Here the CDR3 DNA reads TGCGCCAGCAGCGCCGGGCCTTCCAATTCACCCCTCCACTTT. Encoded protein: CASSAGPSNSPLHF. The chain couples TRBV5-1 to TRBJ1-6, with D unclear. Germline V gene data show CDR1 as SGHRS and CDR2 as YFSETQ. The CDR3 spans 14 residues. Deletions cut 4 bases from V and 7 bases from J, with 12 bases between. The full variable domain, rest sourced from reference TRBV5-1 and TRBJ1-6, is KAGVTQTPRYLIKTRGQQVTLSCSPISGHRSVSWYQQTPGQGLQFLFEYFSETQRNKGNFPGRFSGRQFSNSRSEMNVSTLELGDSALYLCASSAGPSNSPLHFGNGTRLTVT.

This clonotype was seen a handful of times. The chain recombines TRBV5-1 with TRBJ1-1; maybe TRBD1 (6 bases). Germline assignment: CDR1 SGHRS and CDR2 YFSETQ. This CDR3 region has 15 residues. The V end lost 0 bases, the J end lost 5 bases, and 14 bases lay between the germline ends. CDR3 DNA sequence: TGCGCCAGCAGCTTGGGGCTCGGCAGGGGAACTGAAGCTTTCTTT. Its protein is CASSLGLGRGTEAFF. Full variable domain (missing parts from reference TRBV5-1 and TRBJ1-1): KAGVTQTPRYLIKTRGQQVTLSCSPISGHRSVSWYQQTPGQGLQFLFEYFSETQRNKGNFPGRFSGRQFSNSRSEMNVSTLELGDSALYLCASSLGLGRGTEAFFGQGTRLTVV.

In its sample, this clonotype was seen a few times. The rearrangement links TRBV29-1 to TRBJ2-1, with 7 positions matching TRBD1. The length of the CDR3 is 13 residues. The V segment lost 7 bases and the J segment 11 bases; nucleotides outside the gene matches: 14. Germline V gene data show CDR1 as SQVTM and CDR2 as ANQGSEA. The chain's CDR3 is CSGRDRSTMKQFF. The CDR3, as DNA: TGCAGCGGCCGGGACAGATCTACAATGAAGCAGTTCTTC.

This clonotype was detected only a few times. This chain links TRBV2 with TRBJ2-3; 7 positions match TRBD2. Per the germline V gene, CDR1 is SNHLY and CDR2 is FYNNEI. V lost 6 bases to trimming and J lost 2 bases; unmatched junction nucleotides: 2. The CDR3 is made up of 13 amino acids. CDR3: CASSGLVTDTQYF. The CDR3 nucleotides read TGTGCCAGCAGCGGACTAGTCACAGATACGCAGTATTTT.

The genes are TRBV20-1 and TRBJ2-3; 9 bases agree with TRBD2. J was trimmed by 4 bases and V by 6 bases; bases with no gene match: 5. The CDR3 consists of 13 residues. The germline V gene has CDR1 DFQATT and CDR2 SNEGSKA (reference sequence). The CDR3 region is CSASQRGADTQYF. The CDR3, as DNA: TGCAGTGCCTCCCAGCGGGGGGCAGATACGCAGTATTTT.

CDR3 amino acids: CASTSQGGEQYF. Written as DNA, the CDR3 is TGCGCCAGCACCTCCCAGGGGGGCGAGCAGTACTTC. The chain joins TRBV4-1 to TRBJ2-7; a weak D match, TRBD1 (7 bases). The CDR3 runs to 12 residues. V gave up 7 bases and J gave up 6 bases, with 13 bases separating them. Germline V gene data show CDR1 as MGHRA and CDR2 as YSYEKL.

This clonotype was detected only a few times. The chain joins TRBV15 to TRBJ2-3, with TRBD2 matching 9 bases. The germline gives CDR1 LNHNV, CDR2 YYDKDF (reference sequence). The CDR3 spans 15 residues. Losses at the gene ends were 5 bases for V and 5 bases for J; bases not matched to a gene: 8. CDR3 residues: CATSLSGGREDTQYF. The CDR3 DNA reads as TGTGCCACCAGCCTTAGCGGGGGAAGAGAAGATACGCAGTATTTT.

This clonotype was recorded a few times. This chain uses TRBV12-3 or TRBV12-4 with TRBJ2-7; D remains ambiguous. This CDR3 is built from 14 residues. Trimming shortened V by 5 bases and J by 4 bases, and 15 bases separated the two germline ends. In nucleotides, the CDR3 is TGTGCCAGCAGTCCGTTGACAACCACATACGAGCAGTACTTC. It specifies CASSPLTTTYEQYF.

This clonotype was observed a handful of times. The chain has TRBV20-1 and TRBJ2-1, with 13 bases aligning to TRBD2. The trim removed 2 bases at V and 7 bases at J, leaving 8 bases unmatched. CDR3 length: 16 amino acids. The V gene's germline CDR1 is DFQATT and CDR2 SNEGSKA (reference sequence). The CDR3 reads CSARSKTSGRVNEQFF. The CDR3 DNA reads as TGCAGTGCTAGATCCAAAACTAGCGGGAGGGTAAATGAGCAGTTCTTC.

Only a few counts were recorded for this clonotype. V and J are TRBV27 and TRBJ1-1; maybe TRBD1 (5 bases). The germline V gene has CDR1 MNHEY and CDR2 SMNVEV (reference sequence). The CDR3 length is 13 residues. V lost 6 bases, J lost 1 base, and 9 bases lay in between. CDR3 sequence reads: CASRRTQNTEAFF. The CDR3 DNA reads as TGTGCCAGCAGACGGACACAGAACACTGAAGCTTTCTTT.

This clonotype showed up just a few times. This chain links TRBV20-1 with TRBJ2-7; TRBD1 matches at 10 bases. CDR1 and CDR2 from the germline V gene are DFQATT and SNEGSKA (reference sequence). Losses at the gene ends were 5 bases for V and 2 bases for J; bases not matched to a gene: 6. The CDR3 covers 14 residues. The CDR3 spells CSAVSGTGAYEQYF. CDR3 in DNA: TGCAGTGCTGTCTCCGGGACAGGGGCCTACGAGCAGTACTTC.

V is TRBV7-2 and J is TRBJ2-1, with TRBD2 as a possible D gene (5 bases). V dropped 5 bases and J dropped 8 bases, with 13 bases sitting between them. The length of the CDR3 is 13 residues. Germline V gives CDR1 SGHTA, CDR2 FQGNSA. CDR3 coding DNA: TGTGCCAGCAGCCTAAGAGCGGCCCATGAGCAGTTCTTC. It yields the protein CASSLRAAHEQFF. Looking up the rest from reference TRBV7-2 and TRBJ2-1 gives the full variable domain: GAGVSQSPSNKVTEKGKDVELRCDPISGHTALYWYRQSLGQGLEFLIYFQGNSAPDKSGLPSDRFSAERTGGSVSTLTIQRTQQEDSAVYLCASSLRAAHEQFFGPGTRLTVL.

This clonotype was picked up a small number of times. This chain joins TRBV20-1 and TRBJ2-4; no clear D. Germline-derived CDR1 and CDR2 are DFQATT and SNEGSKA (reference sequence). This CDR3 has 13 residues. V was cut by 7 bases and J by 3 bases, with 13 bases left in between. CDR3 in amino acids: CSGDERGKNIQYF. DNA for the CDR3: TGCAGTGGGGATGAGCGTGGCAAAAACATTCAGTACTTC.